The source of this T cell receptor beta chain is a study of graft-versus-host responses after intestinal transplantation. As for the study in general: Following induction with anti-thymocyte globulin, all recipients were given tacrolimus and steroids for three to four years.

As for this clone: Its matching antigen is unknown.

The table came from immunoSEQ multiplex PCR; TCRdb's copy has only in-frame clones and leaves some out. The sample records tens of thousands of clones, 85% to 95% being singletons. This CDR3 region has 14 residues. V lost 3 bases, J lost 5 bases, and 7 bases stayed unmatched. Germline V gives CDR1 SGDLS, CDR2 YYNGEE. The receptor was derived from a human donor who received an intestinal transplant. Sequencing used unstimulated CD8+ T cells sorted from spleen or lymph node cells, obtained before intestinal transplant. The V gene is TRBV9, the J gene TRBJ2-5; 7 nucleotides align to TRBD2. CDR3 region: CASSESLAVETQYF. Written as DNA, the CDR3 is TGTGCCAGCAGCGAGAGCCTAGCGGTGGAGACCCAGTACTTC.